The 13 T cell receptor beta chains listed next were all sequenced from one sample in a study of memory CD8 T cells in hepatitis C reinfection (dated by TCRdb to 2015 to 2018). Library generation was performed with the immunoSEQ multiplex PCR assay. What TCRdb holds here is the immuneACCESS table cut down to in-frame rearrangements. Part of the clones is not present; checked against another copy, under half of the missing clones reflect an unresolved V gene, and the others are unexplained. This sample lists about 43,000 clones; 85% to 90% were detected once. 0.6% to 0.9% of the sample rests with the top ten. In light of the paper, this sample's time point label describes: late/post reinfection, 12 to 24 weeks after detection. TCR sequencing was performed on the sorted cells directly ex vivo, without any in vitro expansion beforehand. The sample taken for sequencing was naive CD8+ T cells sorted from blood. According to the study, the label for this sample's cell subset or site signals: total naive CD8+CD45RO- T cells. These receptors all come from a man younger than 35 with hepatitis C virus infection.

The chain couples TRBV5-4 to TRBJ1-1; D gene ambiguous. The V gene lost 0 bases and the J gene lost 8 bases, with 8 bases spanning the gap. The germline V gene encodes CDR1 SGHNT and CDR2 YYREEE (reference sequence). The CDR3 totals 12 residues. CDR3 nucleotide sequence: TGTGCCAGCAGCTTGGAGGCAGGCGAAGCTTTCTTT. Translation gives CASSLEAGEAFF.

J is TRBJ2-7 and V is TRBV10-2, with 8 bases fitting TRBD1. CDR3 length: 14 residues. The germline V gene encodes CDR1 WSHSY and CDR2 SAAADI. With V trimmed by 3 bases and J by 4 bases, 5 bases remained unmatched. As DNA, the CDR3 is TGCGCCAGCAGTGAACAGGGGGTATTGTACGAGCAGTACTTC. Protein product: CASSEQGVLYEQYF.

J is TRBJ2-1 and V is TRBV19; TRBD2 aligns across 13 bases. With 7 bases clipped from V and 0 bases from J, the junction kept 12 bases outside the gene matches. The CDR3 covers 19 residues. Per the germline V gene, CDR1 is LNHDA and CDR2 is SQIVND (reference sequence). CDR3 in amino acids: CASTIRLAGGPSSYNEQFF. The CDR3 region has the DNA TGTGCCAGTACCATAAGACTAGCGGGAGGACCGAGCTCCTACAATGAGCAGTTCTTC.

The genes are TRBV10-2 and TRBJ1-1, with D perhaps matching TRBD1 (5 bases). The CDR3 has 15 residues. Germline CDR1 is WSHSY and CDR2 is SAAADI. The V and J ends lost 1 base and 0 bases respectively, with 9 bases between them. CDR3 amino acids: CASSEFVGVNTEAFF. In nucleotides, the CDR3 is TGCGCCAGCAGTGAGTTTGTAGGGGTGAACACTGAAGCTTTCTTT.

V gene TRBV27 combines with J gene TRBJ2-1; 8 nucleotides align to TRBD2. The CDR3 runs 15 residues. V lost 6 bases, J lost 7 bases, and 11 bases stayed unmatched. Germline V gene lookup returns CDR1 MNHEY and CDR2 SMNVEV (reference sequence). CDR3 nucleotides: TGTGCCAGCAGGAGTGATGCGGGAGGAATTAATGAGCAGTTCTTC. Its protein is CASRSDAGGINEQFF.

The chain has TRBV6-5 and TRBJ2-1; TRBD2 matches at 9 bases. V trimming: 2 bases; J trimming: 5 bases; junction bases outside the gene matches: 4. Germline V lookup: CDR1 MNHEY, CDR2 SVGAGI. The CDR3 has 15 amino acids. CDR3 DNA sequence: TGTGCCAGCAGTTACCCAGCGGGGGGCAACAATGAGCAGTTCTTC. It translates to CASSYPAGGNNEQFF.

The chain links TRBV18 to TRBJ1-1; TRBD1 aligns across 7 bases. Trimming removed 1 base from V and 2 bases from J; junction bases left unmatched: 4. The V gene's germline CDR1 is KGHSH and CDR2 LQKENI. This CDR3 is built from 15 residues. CDR3 sequence reads: CASSPRRGLNTEAFF. As DNA, the CDR3 is TGTGCCAGCTCACCACGAAGGGGGCTAAACACTGAAGCTTTCTTT.

The chain has TRBV7-6 and TRBJ2-5; 8 positions agree with TRBD1. CDR3 size: 14 residues. The germline V gene encodes CDR1 SGHVS and CDR2 FNYEAQ. Trimming at V came to 5 bases and at J to 3 bases, leaving 5 bases not matched to a gene. CDR3 in amino acids: CASSGIQGEETQYF. In nucleotides, the CDR3 is TGTGCCAGCAGCGGAATACAGGGGGAAGAGACCCAGTACTTC.

This clone turned up a few times. V usage is TRBV19 and J usage is TRBJ2-1, with TRBD2 matching over 7 bases. The CDR3 is 12 amino acids. V shed 3 bases, J shed 7 bases, and the junction held 0 bases outside the gene matches. CDR1 and CDR2 (germline): LNHDA, SQIVND (reference sequence). The CDR3 region is CASSMGGNEQFF. The CDR3 DNA reads TGTGCCAGTAGTATGGGGGGGAATGAGCAGTTCTTC.

The chain couples TRBV10-3 to TRBJ1-1; maybe TRBD1 (6 bases). V lost 10 bases and J lost 4, with 16 bases in between. CDR3 size: 13 residues. Germline assignment: CDR1 ENHRY and CDR2 SYGVKD. CDR3 loop: CATRGGEATEAFF. The CDR3 region has the DNA TGTGCCACCAGGGGAGGGGAGGCCACTGAAGCTTTCTTT.

The chain employs TRBV27 and TRBJ2-1, with D possibly matching TRBD2 (5 bases). Germline V CDR1 and CDR2: MNHEY, SMNVEV (reference sequence). CDR3 size: 13 residues. V was shortened by 4 bases and J by 2 bases, with 6 bases between the two germline ends. The CDR3 region is CASSSGTYNEQFF. CDR3 in DNA: TGTGCCAGCAGTTCCGGGACCTACAATGAGCAGTTCTTC.

The chain carries TRBV11-2 and TRBJ2-7; D might be TRBD1 (5 bases). Germline CDR1 SGHAT, CDR2 FQNNGV. This CDR3 comprises 15 residues. Trimming took 1 base from V and 3 from J, leaving 13 bases between them. Written as DNA, the CDR3 is TGTGCCAGCAGCTTAGCGTCAGGGTTTGGCTACGAGCAGTACTTC. This sequence encodes CASSLASGFGYEQYF.

The rearrangement uses TRBV27 and TRBJ2-1; TRBD2 aligns across 7 bases. J was trimmed by 3 bases and V by 2 bases; bases with no gene match: 4. The CDR3 sequence is 15 residues long. Germline V gene sequence: CDR1 MNHEY, CDR2 SMNVEV (reference sequence). CDR3 residues: CASSLAGVYYNEQFF. DNA for the CDR3: TGTGCCAGCAGTTTAGCGGGAGTGTACTACAATGAGCAGTTCTTC.